A single sample gave rise to the 13 T cell receptor beta chains below, sequenced in a study of T cell responses to AZD1222 COVID-19 vaccine. Clones were sequenced by immunoSEQ multiplex PCR, and TCRdb holds only the in-frame ones, with some missing. The sample contains roughly 150,000 clones, more than 90% of which appear only once. Sequenced material: peripheral blood, taken 28 days after the second AZD1222 dose. The receptor source for this set is an adult who received the AZD1222 COVID-19 vaccine.

The J gene is TRBJ1-1, the V gene TRBV7-2; 7 bases are shared with TRBD1. The CDR3 has 13 residues. Germline lookup yields CDR1 SGHTA and CDR2 FQGNSA. The trim removed 4 bases at V and 4 bases at J, leaving 3 bases unmatched. CDR3 bases: TGTGCCAGCAGCTCACGGACAGGCACTGAAGCTTTCTTT. This sequence encodes CASSSRTGTEAFF.

This rearrangement joins TRBV3-1 (or the pseudogene TRBV3-2) to TRBJ2-5, with 7 bases lining up with TRBD1. The CDR3 runs to 17 residues. Germline CDR1 LGHDT, CDR2 YNNKEL (reference sequence). The ends lost 3 bases at V and 1 base at J; junction bases unmatched: 11. This chain's CDR3 is CASSHPSRGQRQETQYF. The CDR3 DNA is TGTGCCAGCAGCCACCCATCCCGGGGACAGCGCCAAGAGACCCAGTACTTC.

This clone showed up just once. The rearrangement links TRBV2 to TRBJ2-7, with D tentatively TRBD1 (5 bases). Trimming took off 6 bases at V and 3 bases at J, with 12 bases between the two ends. The germline V gene has CDR1 SNHLY and CDR2 FYNNEI. The CDR3 consists of 13 residues. CDR3: CASRRGQRYEQYF. The CDR3 DNA follows: TGTGCCAGCAGAAGGGGTCAGCGCTACGAGCAGTACTTC.

This rearrangement joins TRBV4-1 to TRBJ2-7; 10 positions match TRBD1. There are 16 residues in the CDR3. Germline V gives CDR1 MGHRA, CDR2 YSYEKL. V lost 1 base, J lost 4 bases, and 7 bases stayed unmatched. The CDR3 DNA sequence: TGCGCCAGCAGCCAAGGGCCGGGACAGGGGATGTACGAGCAGTACTTC. Translation: CASSQGPGQGMYEQYF.

The rearrangement links TRBV6-5 to TRBJ1-2; no definite D call. Germline CDR1 and CDR2: MNHEY and SVGAGI. V was cut by 4 bases and J by 7 bases, with 13 bases left in between. There are 13 residues in the CDR3. CDR3 coding DNA: TGTGCCAGCAGTTCCGCTAGGACCAGTGGCTACACCTTC. It specifies CASSSARTSGYTF.

This clone came up a few times. The chain has TRBV9 and TRBJ2-1; 14 bases align to TRBD2. This CDR3 contains 17 residues. Trimming removed 0 bases from V and 7 bases from J; junction bases left unmatched: 6. The germline V gene encodes CDR1 SGDLS and CDR2 YYNGEE. The CDR3 here is CASSVEPGTSGGNEQFF. CDR3 bases: TGTGCCAGCAGCGTAGAACCTGGGACTAGCGGGGGTAATGAGCAGTTCTTC.

This chain joins TRBV20-1 and TRBJ1-1; D gene ambiguous. CDR3 length: 11 residues. Germline lookup yields CDR1 DFQATT and CDR2 SNEGSKA (reference sequence). With 3 bases removed from V and 8 bases from J, the gap between germline ends came to 10 bases. CDR3 nucleotide sequence: TGCAGTGCTAGTCCAGGACGGGAAGCTTTCTTT. It encodes CSASPGREAFF.

Only one count was recorded for this clone. The chain uses TRBV19 and TRBJ2-3, with D tentatively TRBD2 (6 bases). V lost 3 bases to trimming and J lost 2 bases, with 12 bases between them. The CDR3 is 15 amino acids. Germline CDR1 is LNHDA and CDR2 is SQIVND (reference sequence). CDR3: CASSILGGNTDTQYF. The CDR3 region has the DNA TGTGCCAGTAGTATCCTGGGGGGAAACACAGATACGCAGTATTTT.

This clone was found once. The chain uses TRBV4-2 and TRBJ2-3; TRBD2 might be the D (6 bases). Trimming pared 0 bases from V and 3 bases from J, leaving 13 bases between. This CDR3 spans 16 amino acids. Looked up from germline, CDR1 is LGHNA and CDR2 is YNFKEQ. The chain's CDR3 is CASSQEFQGGTDTQYF. The CDR3 nucleotides read TGTGCCAGCAGCCAAGAATTCCAGGGAGGAACAGATACGCAGTATTTT.

The rearrangement uses TRBV5-1 and TRBJ1-6, with 8 nucleotides matching TRBD1. Trimming cost V 7 bases and J 9 bases; bases outside gene matches: 9. The CDR3 is 14 residues long. The V gene's germline CDR1 is SGHRS and CDR2 YFSETQ. The CDR3 reads CASRKGQGLSPLHF. CDR3 coding DNA: TGCGCCAGCCGGAAAGGACAGGGTCTTTCACCCCTCCACTTT.

This clone was counted once. The chain joins TRBV7-3 to TRBJ2-7; no firm D call. Germline-derived CDR1 and CDR2 are SGHTA and FQGTGA. V gave up 5 bases and J gave up 7 bases, with 12 bases separating them. CDR3 size: 12 residues. The CDR3 DNA follows: TGTGCCAGCAGCATACCGGGTTTGGAGCAGTACTTC. It codes for CASSIPGLEQYF.

This clone is a singleton in its sample. The J gene is TRBJ2-1, the V gene TRBV30, with D unclear. Looked up from germline, CDR1 is GTSNPN and CDR2 is SVGIG (reference sequence). The CDR3 is made up of 14 amino acids. V lost 5 bases, J lost 0 bases, and 11 bases lay in between. This chain's CDR3 is CAWGISSSYNEQFF. In DNA, the CDR3 is TGTGCCTGGGGGATTTCGAGCTCCTACAATGAGCAGTTCTTC.

The CDR3 reads CASSFGPGQEAYEQYF. CDR3 nucleotide sequence: TGTGCCAGCAGCTTCGGTCCGGGACAGGAGGCCTACGAGCAGTACTTC. The chain carries TRBV5-6 and TRBJ2-7; 8 bases agree with TRBD1. Unmatched junction bases numbered 9, after V lost 2 bases and J lost 2 bases. The CDR3 loop spans 16 amino acids. Germline CDR1 and CDR2: SGHDT and YYEEEE.